The 31 T cell receptor beta chains given below trace back to one sample, sequenced in a study of T-cell reconstitution after alpha-beta-depleted transplantation in children. Using unique molecular identifiers, the investigators prepared the TCRbeta library. One entry per CDR3 protein results from TCRdb running MiXCR on the PCR reads. The repertoire holds approximately 980,000 distinct CDR3 sequences, 25% to 30% seen once, with approximately 30% in the top ten. The input for sequencing was PBMCs, mostly from graft donor cells, taken 360 days after TCRalphabeta/CD19-depleted stem cell transplant. Receptors were obtained from a boy in the first two years of life who had a stem cell transplant for SCID, so the T cells may come from the graft donor.

J is TRBJ2-3 and V is TRBV20-1; D is possibly TRBD1 or TRBD2 (5 bases each). CDR3 length: 12 amino acids. V lost 1 base, J lost 7 bases, and 9 bases lay in between. Per the germline V gene, CDR1 is DFQATT and CDR2 is SNEGSKA (reference sequence). The CDR3 reads CSARAGLYTQYF. CDR3 in DNA: TGCAGTGCTAGAGCGGGGCTCTATACGCAGTATTTT.

This clonotype appeared a few times. The V call is TRBV6-1, the J call TRBJ1-5; 8 bases are a match to TRBD1. The CDR3 extends over 17 amino acids. V gave up 7 bases and J gave up 3 bases; unmatched junction bases: 14. CDR1 is MNHNS, CDR2 SASEGT, per germline. This CDR3 reads CASKTLGTGVNNQPQHF. The CDR3 DNA sequence: TGTGCCAGCAAAACTCTTGGGACAGGCGTCAACAATCAGCCCCAGCATTTT.

The rearrangement uses TRBV12-3 or TRBV12-4 and TRBJ2-1; the D call may be TRBD1 or TRBD2 (5 bases each). With 6 bases removed from V and 6 bases from J, the gap between germline ends came to 12 bases. CDR3 size: 13 residues. CDR3 residues: CASRGTGRNEQFF. CDR3 in DNA: TGTGCCAGCAGGGGGACCGGGCGCAATGAGCAGTTCTTC.

In its sample, this clonotype was seen a few times. The rearrangement links TRBV4-1 to TRBJ1-2; weak D call: TRBD1 (5 bases). Trimming took off 3 bases at V and 2 bases at J, with 10 bases between the two ends. The CDR3 has 14 amino acids. Germline V CDR1 and CDR2: MGHRA, YSYEKL. In DNA, the CDR3 is TGCGCCAGCAGCCACCCGACAGAGAACTATGGCTACACCTTC. Translating it yields CASSHPTENYGYTF.

This chain connects TRBV5-1 to TRBJ2-3, with D perhaps TRBD2 (6 bases). Germline V gene lookup returns CDR1 SGHRS and CDR2 YFSETQ. V was clipped by 1 base and J by 2 bases, with 14 bases between them. The CDR3 is 16 amino acids. CDR3 bases: TGCGCCAGCAGCTTGCCCTTCCGGGACTTCACAGATACGCAGTATTTT. It translates to CASSLPFRDFTDTQYF. Together with reference TRBV5-1 and TRBJ2-3, the CDR3 gives the full variable domain: KAGVTQTPRYLIKTRGQQVTLSCSPISGHRSVSWYQQTPGQGLQFLFEYFSETQRNKGNFPGRFSGRQFSNSRSEMNVSTLELGDSALYLCASSLPFRDFTDTQYFGPGTRLTVL.

This sequence joins TRBV5-1 and TRBJ1-1, with D hard to call. Trimming stripped 4 bases from V and 1 base from J, with 14 bases between. Germline CDR1 reads SGHRS; CDR2 reads YFSETQ. The CDR3 has 15 residues. The CDR3: CASSQSQERNTEAFF. CDR3 sequence (DNA): TGCGCCAGCAGCCAGTCCCAGGAGAGGAACACTGAAGCTTTCTTT.

There are a few counts of this clonotype. The CDR3 loop reads CASSVFTDTQYF. Written as DNA, the CDR3 is TGTGCCAGCAGCGTGTTCACAGATACGCAGTATTTT. The chain recombines TRBV9 with TRBJ2-3; no reliable D call. Germline CDR1 and CDR2: SGDLS and YYNGEE. Trimming removed 2 bases at V and 2 bases at J, with 3 bases between. The CDR3 is made up of 12 amino acids.

The chain links TRBV5-1 to TRBJ2-7; TRBD2 agrees at 8 bases. Germline loops: CDR1 SGHRS, CDR2 YFSETQ. The CDR3 totals 17 residues. With 3 bases clipped from V and 2 bases from J, the junction kept 13 bases outside the gene matches. The chain's CDR3 is CASSSHWAGGLTYEQYF. The CDR3 DNA follows: TGCGCCAGCAGCTCCCATTGGGCGGGGGGCCTTACCTACGAGCAGTACTTC.

The J gene is TRBJ1-6, the V gene TRBV12-3 or TRBV12-4, with D unclear. V lost 4 bases, J lost 0 bases, and 10 bases lay in between. The CDR3 covers 16 residues. The CDR3 DNA reads as TGTGCCAGCAGTTCGGGTGAGGGCTCCTATAATTCACCCCTCCACTTT. It yields the protein CASSSGEGSYNSPLHF.

This clonotype was found a few times. The rearrangement joins TRBV12-3 or TRBV12-4 to TRBJ1-5, with a possible D match to TRBD1 (6 bases). The germline V and J ends were trimmed by 5 bases and 8 bases, with 13 bases remaining between them. The CDR3 spans 13 residues. The CDR3 loop is CASSPHRVEPQHF. Here the CDR3 DNA reads TGTGCCAGCAGTCCACACAGGGTTGAGCCCCAGCATTTT.

The chain links TRBV5-1 to TRBJ2-5; a weak D match, TRBD1 (5 bases). Germline loops: CDR1 SGHRS, CDR2 YFSETQ. The V end was cut by 0 bases, the J end by 0 bases, with 9 bases between. The CDR3 is made up of 15 amino acids. CDR3 protein: CASSLAQGYQETQYF. The CDR3 bases are TGCGCCAGCAGCTTGGCCCAGGGTTACCAAGAGACCCAGTACTTC.

In its sample, this clonotype was seen a few times. The rearrangement uses TRBV5-1 and TRBJ2-1; TRBD2 aligns across 11 bases. Germline assignment: CDR1 SGHRS and CDR2 YFSETQ. V shed 4 bases, J shed 6 bases, and the junction held 6 bases outside the gene matches. The CDR3 has 15 residues. The CDR3 DNA reads TGCGCCAGCAGCGATCTAGCGGGGGGCCCCAATGAGCAGTTCTTC. As protein: CASSDLAGGPNEQFF.

The rearrangement joins TRBV20-1 to TRBJ2-7, with D possibly matching TRBD1 (5 bases). V lost 5 bases and J lost 3, with 23 bases in between. The CDR3 loop spans 16 amino acids. Germline V gives CDR1 DFQATT, CDR2 SNEGSKA (reference sequence). The CDR3 reads CSAPLSHRFPYYEQYF. The DNA for the CDR3 is TGCAGTGCTCCTTTGAGTCACAGGTTCCCCTACTACGAGCAGTACTTC.

The chain links TRBV9 to TRBJ2-1, with 8 bases identical to TRBD2. The CDR3 has 15 amino acids. Looked up from germline, CDR1 is SGDLS and CDR2 is YYNGEE. The V segment lost 1 base and the J segment 4 bases; nucleotides outside the gene matches: 4. The CDR3, as DNA: TGTGCCAGCAGCGTAACTAGCGGTCTTTACAATGAGCAGTTCTTC. Amino acid sequence: CASSVTSGLYNEQFF.

The chain links TRBV10-3 to TRBJ2-5, with D tentatively TRBD2 (6 bases). Germline-derived CDR1 and CDR2 are ENHRY and SYGVKD. Trimming removed 1 base from V and 5 bases from J, with 8 bases in between. The length of the CDR3 is 13 residues. CDR3 protein: CAISEFGGETQYF. CDR3 bases: TGTGCCATCAGTGAGTTCGGGGGTGAGACCCAGTACTTC.

The chain links TRBV12-3 or TRBV12-4 to TRBJ1-3; no definite D call. V lost 2 bases to trimming and J lost 0 bases, with 11 bases between them. The CDR3 extends over 16 amino acids. CDR3 in amino acids: CASSLPATSSGNTIYF. CDR3 coding DNA: TGTGCCAGCAGTTTACCGGCCACCAGCTCTGGAAACACCATATATTTT.

The chain joins TRBV5-1 to TRBJ2-3; D ambiguous. This CDR3 has 14 amino acids. Trimming left V 0 bases short and J 4 bases short, with 9 bases between. CDR1 and CDR2 (germline): SGHRS, YFSETQ. CDR3 amino acids: CASSLEPGPDTQYF. The CDR3 nucleotides read TGCGCCAGCAGCTTGGAACCAGGCCCAGATACGCAGTATTTT.

The chain recombines TRBV20-1 with TRBJ2-3; D may match TRBD1 or TRBD2 (5 bases each). There are 15 residues in the CDR3. Per the germline V gene, CDR1 is DFQATT and CDR2 is SNEGSKA (reference sequence). DNA for the CDR3: TGCAGGGGCGAGGCCCGGGGCGCTAGCACAGATACGCAGTATTTT. It codes for CRGEARGASTDTQYF.

This clonotype was counted between two and nine times. The chain employs TRBV12-3 or TRBV12-4 and TRBJ2-1, with D possibly TRBD2 on 5 matching bases. The CDR3 loop spans 16 amino acids. The germline V and J ends were trimmed by 5 bases and 0 bases, with 14 bases remaining between them. Here the CDR3 reads CASSPSGGTSYNEQFF. DNA of the CDR3: TGTGCCAGCAGTCCATCTGGAGGTACCTCCTACAATGAGCAGTTCTTC.

This chain connects TRBV12-3 or TRBV12-4 to TRBJ2-3, with TRBD1 matching over 7 bases. J lost 6 bases, V lost 4 bases, and 10 bases had no gene match. This CDR3 has 15 amino acids. The DNA of the CDR3 is TGTGCCAGCAGTTCCCTGACAGGGACCCAGGATACGCAGTATTTT. Translated: CASSSLTGTQDTQYF.

The V and J genes are TRBV12-5 and TRBJ2-7; TRBD1 is a possible D gene (5 bases). Trimming pared 0 bases from V and 0 bases from J, leaving 12 bases between. Germline-derived CDR1 and CDR2 are LGHNT and FRNRAP. The CDR3 runs to 16 residues. The CDR3 loop is CASGLVLGQSSYEQYF. In DNA form, the CDR3 reads TGTGCTAGTGGTTTGGTTTTGGGGCAGAGCTCCTACGAGCAGTACTTC.

V and J are TRBV5-1 and TRBJ2-1, with D possibly being TRBD2 (6 bases). Trimming shortened V by 4 bases and J by 10 bases, and 18 bases separated the two germline ends. CDR1 is SGHRS, CDR2 YFSETQ, per germline. The length of the CDR3 is 14 residues. CDR3 sequence (DNA): TGCGCCAGCAGCCGGGTGGGGCAGGAGGGCGAGCAGTTCTTC. It codes for CASSRVGQEGEQFF. The full variable domain, rest sourced from reference TRBV5-1 and TRBJ2-1, is KAGVTQTPRYLIKTRGQQVTLSCSPISGHRSVSWYQQTPGQGLQFLFEYFSETQRNKGNFPGRFSGRQFSNSRSEMNVSTLELGDSALYLCASSRVGQEGEQFFGPGTRLTVL.

The rearrangement links TRBV6-5 to TRBJ2-3; D ambiguous. V lost 2 bases, J lost 2 bases, and 5 bases lay in between. Germline V CDR1 and CDR2: MNHEY, SVGAGI. CDR3 length equals 13 residues. As DNA, the CDR3 is TGTGCCAGCAGTTACGACCACACAGATACGCAGTATTTT. Its protein is CASSYDHTDTQYF.

This clonotype has more than one count but fewer than ten. This chain uses TRBV2 with TRBJ1-6; a possible D gene is TRBD1 (5 bases). Germline V gene lookup returns CDR1 SNHLY and CDR2 FYNNEI. V shed 2 bases and J shed 0 bases, with 11 bases lying between them. CDR3 length: 17 amino acids. The CDR3 protein is CASSERRGSSYNSPLHF. CDR3 nucleotide sequence: TGTGCCAGCAGTGAAAGGCGGGGGAGCTCCTATAATTCACCCCTCCACTTT.

This chain joins TRBV27 and TRBJ1-6, with TRBD1 matching 8 bases. Germline assignment: CDR1 MNHEY and CDR2 SMNVEV (reference sequence). J gave up 10 bases and V 3 bases, and 5 bases lay outside the gene matches. This CDR3 is built from 14 residues. The CDR3 nucleotides are TGTGCCAGCAGTTTCCAGGGGGCCGGATCACCCCTCCACTTT. As protein: CASSFQGAGSPLHF.

The chain recombines TRBV5-1 with TRBJ1-6; 9 bases fit TRBD1. The CDR3 is 15 residues long. The ends lost 7 bases at V and 4 bases at J; junction bases unmatched: 6. Germline-derived CDR1 and CDR2 are SGHRS and YFSETQ. The CDR3 region is CASRGQGIYNSPLHF. The CDR3 bases are TGCGCCAGCCGGGGACAGGGAATATATAATTCACCCCTCCACTTT.

A few counts support this clonotype. The V gene is TRBV12-3 or TRBV12-4, the J gene TRBJ2-5; 7 nucleotides match TRBD2. The trim removed 6 bases at V and 9 bases at J, leaving 10 bases unmatched. This CDR3 contains 13 residues. CDR3 amino acids: CASSPGLETAQYF. CDR3 sequence (DNA): TGTGCCAGCAGCCCCGGACTAGAAACGGCCCAGTACTTC.

This clonotype was seen a handful of times. This chain joins TRBV4-3 and TRBJ2-3; TRBD2 agrees at 9 bases. CDR1 and CDR2 from the germline V gene are LGHNA and YSLEER. The CDR3 consists of 17 residues. With V trimmed by 4 bases and J by 2 bases, 10 bases remained unmatched. The CDR3: CASSPRVAGALTDTQYF. The DNA for the CDR3 is TGCGCCAGCAGCCCTAGGGTAGCGGGGGCCCTCACAGATACGCAGTATTTT.

V is TRBV30 and J is TRBJ2-5; TRBD1 agrees at 9 bases. CDR3 length equals 19 residues. V lost 2 bases to trimming and J lost 5 bases; unmatched junction nucleotides: 21. The germline V gene encodes CDR1 GTSNPN and CDR2 SVGIG (reference sequence). The CDR3 here is CAWSYVKYGAGTGRETQYF. The CDR3 DNA reads TGTGCCTGGAGTTACGTAAAGTATGGGGCTGGGACAGGGCGTGAGACCCAGTACTTC.

This chain connects TRBV20-1 to TRBJ1-5, with a possible D match to TRBD1 (6 bases). The CDR3 runs to 11 residues. Per germline, CDR1 DFQATT and CDR2 SNEGSKA (reference sequence). V was cut by 5 bases and J by 8 bases, with 10 bases left in between. CDR3 region: CSAGGREPQHF. The CDR3 nucleotides are TGCAGTGCTGGGGGCCGAGAGCCCCAGCATTTT.

The gene calls are TRBV19 and TRBJ2-7; D is undetermined. CDR3 length: 12 amino acids. V dropped 3 bases and J dropped 2 bases, with 5 bases sitting between them. CDR1 is LNHDA, CDR2 SQIVND, per germline (reference sequence). The CDR3 DNA follows: TGTGCCAGTAGTATGGGGACCTACGAGCAGTACTTC. Translating gives CASSMGTYEQYF.